Listed below are T cell receptor beta chains from one sample, sequenced in a study of blood T cells in healthy people across ages. TCRdb re-called the 5' RACE reads with MiXCR, one entry per CDR3 protein. In the table there are some 710,000 distinct CDR3 sequences, about a fifth of which are singletons. Material: blood. Receptors were obtained from a man aged 70-80 years in good health. The CDR3 runs from the conserved cysteine through the conserved F or W. D genes are given only for firm matches. Only part of the rows carry a size: once, few, many, or a class if the clone is expanded.

V gene	J gene	CDR3 length	clone size	D gene	CDR3 protein	CDR3 DNA
TRBV29-1	TRBJ2-1	13	-	TRBD1	CTATGALYNEQFF	TGCACAGCCACAGGGGCCCTTTACAATGAGCAGTTCTTC
TRBV18	TRBJ2-3	16	few	TRBD2	CASSTSSGGATDTQYF	TGTGCCAGCTCAACTTCTAGCGGGGGGGCCACAGATACGCAGTATTTT
TRBV20-1	TRBJ1-1	14	-	TRBD1	CSASLQGWNTEAFF	TGCAGTGCTAGCCTACAGGGGTGGAACACTGAAGCTTTCTTT
TRBV5-4	TRBJ1-1	15	-	-	CASSQPPLDTTEAFF	TGTGCCAGCAGCCAACCTCCCCTAGACACCACTGAAGCTTTCTTT
TRBV7-9	TRBJ2-1	11	-	-	CASSLNVQQFF	TGTGCCAGCAGCTTAAACGTTCAGCAGTTCTTC
TRBV6-5	TRBJ1-1	13	-	-	CASSYSRGPEAFF	TGCGCCAGCAGTTACTCGAGAGGGCCTGAAGCTTTCTTT
TRBV13	TRBJ1-4	15	-	-	CASSFTGETNEKLFF	TGTGCCAGCAGCTTTACAGGAGAAACAAATGAAAAACTGTTTTTT
TRBV7-2	TRBJ2-3	17	few	TRBD2	CASSLAATSGGTDTQYF	TGTGCCAGCAGCTTAGCCGCAACTAGCGGGGGAACAGATACGCAGTATTTT
TRBV12-5	TRBJ1-4	16	-	-	CASGLDLPSTNEKLFF	TGTGCTAGTGGTTTGGATCTCCCGTCAACTAATGAAAAACTGTTTTTT
TRBV29-1	TRBJ1-2	11	-	-	CSVGETGGYTF	TGCAGCGTTGGGGAAACAGGAGGCTACACCTTC
TRBV20-1	TRBJ2-1	13	once	-	CSASPRSYNEQFF	TGCAGTGCTAGTCCCAGATCCTACAATGAGCAGTTCTTC
TRBV4-1	TRBJ2-6	16	-	-	CASSQDVNSGANVLTF	TGCGCCAGCAGCCAAGATGTCAACTCTGGGGCCAACGTCCTGACTTTC
TRBV7-9	TRBJ1-4	14	-	-	CASSSARTGEKLFF	TGTGCCAGCAGCTCGGCAAGGACTGGTGAAAAACTGTTTTTT
TRBV27	TRBJ2-1	15	-	-	CASSRTNGGYNEQFF	TGTGCCAGCAGCCGGACTAACGGGGGATACAATGAGCAGTTCTTC
TRBV3-1	TRBJ2-1	19	few	TRBD2	CTSSRMGLAGGSSYNEQFF	TGTACCAGCAGCCGAATGGGACTAGCGGGAGGGAGCTCCTACAATGAGCAGTTCTTC
TRBV20-1	TRBJ1-2	10	-	-	CSARVDGYTF	TGCAGTGCTAGAGTGGATGGCTACACCTTC
TRBV27	TRBJ2-5	14	few	-	CASSFRGSQETQYF	TGTGCCAGCAGTTTCCGGGGCTCTCAAGAGACCCAGTACTTC
TRBV14	TRBJ2-7	15	-	TRBD1	CASSAGQGVMYEQYF	TGTGCCAGCAGCGCGGGACAGGGGGTGATGTACGAGCAGTACTTC
TRBV30	TRBJ1-2	14	few	TRBD1	CAWSHDRVTIGYTF	TGTGCCTGGAGTCATGACAGGGTTACTATTGGCTACACCTTC
TRBV14	TRBJ2-1	12	many	-	CASSQDLLEQFF	TGTGCCAGCAGCCAAGATCTCTTGGAGCAGTTCTTC
TRBV6-1	TRBJ1-1	16	few	TRBD1	CASRSDRVGTSTEAFF	TGTGCCAGCAGATCTGACAGGGTCGGGACGAGCACTGAAGCTTTCTTT
TRBV7-8	TRBJ2-4	12	-	-	CASSLGADIQYF	TGTGCCAGCAGCTTAGGGGCGGATATTCAGTACTTC
TRBV10-2	TRBJ2-1	15	few	TRBD1	CASSDYRTGDNEQFF	TGCGCCAGCAGTGACTACCGGACAGGGGACAATGAGCAGTTCTTC
TRBV6-1	TRBJ2-7	15	-	-	CASSLIRDPDYEQYF	TGTGCCAGCAGTCTAATCCGGGACCCCGACTACGAGCAGTACTTC
TRBV3-1	TRBJ1-2	14	-	TRBD1	CASSQDRQGMGYTF	TGTGCCAGCAGCCAAGATCGACAGGGGATGGGCTACACCTTC
TRBV20-1	TRBJ2-7	14	-	-	CSAREWDTAYEQYF	TGCAGTGCTAGAGAATGGGACACAGCCTACGAGCAGTACTTC
TRBV12-3/TRBV12-4	TRBJ1-4	13	few	-	CASRLSRAEKLFF	TGTGCCAGCCGCCTTTCCAGGGCGGAAAAACTGTTTTTT
TRBV11-2	TRBJ1-6	15	-	-	CASSLVDRNNSPLHF	TGTGCCAGCAGCTTAGTCGACAGGAACAATTCACCCCTCCACTTT
TRBV7-2	TRBJ1-5	13	few	-	CASSATSNQPQHF	TGTGCCAGCAGCGCGACTAGCAATCAGCCCCAGCATTTT
TRBV27	TRBJ2-7	13	few	-	CASSAGEHYEQYF	TGTGCCAGCAGTGCCGGGGAACACTACGAGCAGTACTTC
TRBV7-2	TRBJ2-3	20	-	TRBD2	CASPPPGLAGGGYSTDTQYF	TGTGCCAGCCCACCTCCGGGACTAGCGGGAGGCGGGTACAGCACAGATACGCAGTATTTT
TRBV6-2/TRBV6-3	TRBJ2-2	16	-	TRBD2	CASSYSSGSDTGELFF	TGTGCCAGCAGTTACTCTAGCGGGAGCGACACCGGGGAGCTGTTTTTT
TRBV29-1	TRBJ1-1	13	-	-	CSVVKSGGTEAFF	TGCAGCGTTGTCAAGTCTGGCGGCACTGAAGCTTTCTTT
TRBV7-9	TRBJ2-3	16	-	TRBD2	CASSLSGLADTDTQYF	TGTGCCAGCAGCTTATCCGGACTAGCGGACACAGATACGCAGTATTTT
TRBV7-2	TRBJ2-5	14	-	-	CASSFRGRQETQYF	TGTGCCAGCAGCTTTAGGGGGAGGCAAGAGACCCAGTACTTC
TRBV12-3/TRBV12-4	TRBJ1-2	14	-	-	CASSFARGSYGYTF	TGTGCCAGCAGTTTCGCCAGGGGCTCGTATGGCTACACCTTC
TRBV5-1	TRBJ2-1	14	few	TRBD2	CASSFGTSGKEQFF	TGCGCCAGCAGCTTTGGTACTAGCGGAAAAGAGCAGTTCTTC
TRBV29-1	TRBJ2-5	13	few	TRBD2	CSVGLGSQETQYF	TGCAGCGTCGGACTAGGGAGCCAAGAGACCCAGTACTTC
TRBV18	TRBJ2-7	16	few	-	CASSPSGQPQIYEQYF	TGTGCCAGCTCACCATCCGGACAGCCTCAGATCTACGAGCAGTACTTC
TRBV7-2	TRBJ1-2	15	few	TRBD1	CASSAGAGGGFGYTF	TGTGCCAGCAGCGCCGGGGCAGGGGGCGGGTTTGGCTACACCTTC
TRBV6-5	TRBJ2-1	18	-	TRBD2	CASSYSGLAGGLYNEQFF	TGTGCCAGCAGTTACTCCGGCTTAGCGGGAGGGCTCTACAATGAGCAGTTCTTC